What follows are 20 T cell receptor beta chains derived from one specimen sequenced in a study of blood T cell repertoires in COVID-19. Sequencing used immunoSEQ multiplex PCR; TCRdb keeps in-frame clones, though not all of them. Of 150,000 to 200,000 clones listed, roughly nine tenths are singletons. Source material: peripheral blood. Receptors originate from a woman between 70 and 85 years old with acute or convalescent COVID-19.

In its sample, this clone was seen once. J is TRBJ2-5 and V is TRBV9; 9 bases line up with TRBD1. The CDR3 has 16 amino acids. Germline CDR1 and CDR2: SGDLS and YYNGEE. Trimming removed 4 bases from V and 4 bases from J; junction bases left unmatched: 11. Here the CDR3 DNA reads TGTGCCAGCAGCCTCGGGACAGGGCCAGTTTCAGAGACCCAGTACTTC. It yields the protein CASSLGTGPVSETQYF.

The chain carries TRBV7-2 and TRBJ1-2; 7 positions agree with TRBD1. The CDR3 spans 15 residues. The ends lost 3 bases at V and 4 bases at J; junction bases unmatched: 8. CDR1 SGHTA and CDR2 FQGNSA come from the germline V gene. The CDR3 DNA is TGTGCCAGCAGCTTCGACAGGGCCACCCCCTATGGCTACACCTTC. This translates into CASSFDRATPYGYTF.

This chain links TRBV30 with TRBJ2-1; 9 nucleotides match TRBD1. This CDR3 is 14 amino acids long. The V gene's germline CDR1 is GTSNPN and CDR2 SVGIG (reference sequence). V shed 1 base, J shed 4 bases, and the junction held 2 bases outside the gene matches. The DNA of the CDR3 is TGTGCCTGGAGTGCCGGGACAGGGTACAATGAGCAGTTCTTC. As protein: CAWSAGTGYNEQFF. The whole variable domain, filled in from reference TRBV30 and TRBJ2-1, reads SQTIHQWPATLVQPVGSPLSLECTVEGTSNPNLYWYRQAAGRGLQLLFYSVGIGQISSEVPQNLSASRPQDRQFILSSKKLLLSDSGFYLCAWSAGTGYNEQFFGPGTRLTVL.

This clone came up a few times. The chain employs TRBV5-1 and TRBJ2-1; TRBD2 matches 12 bases. CDR3 length: 16 residues. J lost 3 bases, V lost 4 bases, and 5 bases had no gene match. In germline, CDR1 is SGHRS, CDR2 YFSETQ. The chain's CDR3 is CASSRTSGIGYNEQFF. CDR3 bases: TGCGCCAGCAGCAGGACTAGCGGGATTGGCTACAATGAGCAGTTCTTC.

The gene calls are TRBV20-1 and TRBJ2-1; 10 bases are shared with TRBD2. V was pared by 3 bases and J by 10 bases, with 6 bases of the junction left unmatched. The CDR3 runs to 13 residues. Germline V lookup: CDR1 DFQATT, CDR2 SNEGSKA (reference sequence). This CDR3 reads CSASFSGRSEQFF. CDR3 DNA: TGCAGTGCTAGTTTTAGCGGGAGGAGCGAGCAGTTCTTC.

The CDR3, as DNA: TGTGCCAGTAGTGGACTAGCGGGGGGGCCCTTTCGTGGCGAGCAGTACTTC. Amino acids: CASSGLAGGPFRGEQYF. This chain joins TRBV19 and TRBJ2-7; 15 positions match TRBD2. The trim removed 5 bases at V and 6 bases at J, leaving 11 bases unmatched. Germline V gives CDR1 LNHDA, CDR2 SQIVND (reference sequence). CDR3 length equals 17 residues.

The chain uses TRBV12-3 or TRBV12-4 and TRBJ1-1; weak D call: TRBD1 (5 bases). Trimming took off 4 bases at V and 3 bases at J, with 6 bases between the two ends. The CDR3 has 12 amino acids. The CDR3 region has the DNA TGTGCCAGCAGTTCCAGGGACACTGAAGCTTTCTTT. Protein product: CASSSRDTEAFF.

CDR3 loop: CAVRQGLNYGYTF. The CDR3 nucleotides are TGTGCCGTACGACAGGGCCTGAACTATGGCTACACCTTC. This rearrangement joins TRBV10-3 to TRBJ1-2, with 7 bases fitting TRBD1. Germline trimming cut 11 bases from V and 2 bases from J; bases unmatched to any gene: 8. Germline V lookup: CDR1 ENHRY, CDR2 SYGVKD. The CDR3 is made up of 13 amino acids.

The chain couples TRBV7-2 to TRBJ1-1; D unresolved. CDR3 length: 14 residues. In germline, CDR1 is SGHTA, CDR2 FQGNSA. V was clipped by 6 bases and J by 3 bases, with 14 bases between them. The CDR3 bases are TGTGCCAGCAGGTACCATAATGGAGACACTGAAGCTTTCTTT. Residues: CASRYHNGDTEAFF.

The chain joins TRBV21-1 to TRBJ1-6. TRBV21-1 is a documented pseudogene. The CDR3 has 18 amino acids. The CDR3 loop reads CASSKKYSGDPTNSPLHF. The CDR3 bases are TGTGCCAGCAGCAAAAAGTATAGCGGGGACCCAACCAATTCACCCCTCCACTTT.

The chain employs TRBV12-5 and TRBJ1-5; D is unclear. Trimming pared 5 bases from V and 0 bases from J, leaving 11 bases between. The germline gives CDR1 LGHNT, CDR2 FRNRAP. This CDR3 region has 15 residues. CDR3 protein: CASGAGEGSNQPQHF. The CDR3 coding sequence is TGTGCTAGTGGTGCGGGCGAAGGTAGCAATCAGCCCCAGCATTTT.

This chain joins TRBV2 and TRBJ1-2, with a possible D match to TRBD1 (5 bases). The length of the CDR3 is 16 residues. Trimming cost V 7 bases and J 2 bases, with 20 bases left between them. Germline-derived CDR1 and CDR2 are SNHLY and FYNNEI. The CDR3 loop is CASTDLRGFTNYGYTF. Here the CDR3 DNA reads TGTGCCAGCACCGATCTAAGGGGTTTTACGAACTATGGCTACACCTTC.

This clone has just a few counts. V and J are TRBV3-1 (or the pseudogene TRBV3-2) and TRBJ1-1, with 9 bases that match TRBD1. Germline CDR1 and CDR2: LGHDT and YNNKEL (reference sequence). The CDR3 has 15 residues. J was trimmed by 3 bases and V by 3 bases; bases with no gene match: 5. The CDR3 protein is CASSHSGTGHTEAFF. CDR3 DNA: TGTGCCAGCAGCCACTCCGGGACAGGGCACACTGAAGCTTTCTTT.

The J gene is TRBJ1-3, the V gene TRBV11-2; 9 nucleotides match TRBD1. The CDR3 sequence is 16 residues long. Germline loops: CDR1 SGHAT, CDR2 FQNNGV. Trimming at V came to 5 bases and at J to 2 bases, leaving 7 bases not matched to a gene. The CDR3 spells CASSTGTGRTGNTIYF. In nucleotides, the CDR3 is TGTGCCAGCAGCACCGGGACAGGGAGGACTGGAAACACCATATATTTT.

This clone was detected a few times. This specimen includes other DNA sequences encoding the same CDR3. This sequence joins TRBV7-9 and TRBJ1-2, with D possibly being TRBD1 (6 bases). The germline V gene encodes CDR1 SEHNR and CDR2 FQNEAQ (reference sequence). The V and J ends lost 1 base and 4 bases respectively, with 10 bases between them. This CDR3 has 14 residues. Here the CDR3 reads CASSLGRGSYGYTF. The CDR3 DNA reads as TGTGCCAGCAGCTTAGGAAGGGGGAGCTATGGCTACACCTTC.

J is TRBJ1-4 and V is TRBV7-7; 7 nucleotides agree with TRBD1. The germline CDR1 and CDR2 sequences are SSHAT and FNYEAQ (reference sequence). V lost 4 bases to trimming and J lost 8 bases; unmatched junction nucleotides: 10. CDR3 length equals 15 residues. The CDR3 nucleotides are TGTGCCAGCAGCTCAGGGAATAGGGGGCGAGAAAAACTGTTTTTT. This codes for CASSSGNRGREKLFF.

The rearrangement joins TRBV28 to TRBJ2-1, with D possibly being TRBD2 (6 bases). The CDR3 is 14 amino acids. From germline, CDR1 is MDHEN and CDR2 SYDVKM. Trimming removed 7 bases at V and 4 bases at J, with 14 bases between. The CDR3 region is CASILSGQYNEQFF. As DNA, the CDR3 is TGTGCCAGCATCCTAAGCGGGCAATACAATGAGCAGTTCTTC.

V and J are TRBV2 and TRBJ2-2; 15 bases fit TRBD2. This CDR3 is built from 16 residues. CDR1 SNHLY and CDR2 FYNNEI come from the germline V gene. With 8 bases clipped from V and 6 bases from J, the junction kept 7 bases outside the gene matches. The CDR3 DNA sequence: TGTGCCAGCGGAAGGACTAGCGGGAGGGCCGCCGGGGAGCTGTTTTTT. This translates into CASGRTSGRAAGELFF.

The chain uses TRBV9 and TRBJ1-2; no clear D. CDR3 length equals 14 residues. V gave up 3 bases and J gave up 0 bases, with 9 bases separating them. Germline loops: CDR1 SGDLS, CDR2 YYNGEE. The CDR3 nucleotides read TGTGCCAGCAGCGCCGTAACGGCTAACTATGGCTACACCTTC. Its protein is CASSAVTANYGYTF.

This chain uses TRBV11-3 with TRBJ2-5; 9 nucleotides line up with TRBD1. This CDR3 has 16 amino acids. CDR1 SGHNT and CDR2 YENEEA come from the germline V gene. V was clipped by 1 base and J by 2 bases; unmatched bases: 5. CDR3 DNA: TGTGCCAGCAGCTTAGGACAGGGGGTCGGGCAAGAGACCCAGTACTTC. Translated: CASSLGQGVGQETQYF.